This is a list of T cell receptor beta chains from one sample in a study of blood T cell repertoires in COVID-19. Produced via immunoSEQ multiplex PCR; TCRdb's table is partial and in-frame only. The sample holds roughly 120,000 clones; roughly 87% are singletons and the top ten take more than 4%. Specimen: peripheral blood. The receptors derive from a human donor in a cohort sampled during active COVID-19. Both conserved end residues are part of each CDR3. A D gene is named only where the DNA matches it firmly. Where a row states a size, it is once, few, many or the class of an expanded clone; other rows omit it.

D: -
V: TRBV20-1
J: TRBJ1-2
size: once
DNA: TGCAATGCGACAGCTAACTATGGCTACACCTTC
CDR3: CNATANYGYTF

D: TRBD1
V: TRBV12-5
J: TRBJ2-2
size: -
DNA: TGTGCTAGTGGTTTTTTCCCCGGGACAGGGGGCTTCGGGGAGCTGTTTTTT
CDR3: CASGFFPGTGGFGELFF

D: TRBD1
V: TRBV28
J: TRBJ1-4
size: -
DNA: TGTGCCAGCAGTCCCCGGGACAGGGGTAATGAAAAACTGTTTTTT
CDR3: CASSPRDRGNEKLFF

D: -
V: TRBV4-3
J: TRBJ2-1
size: -
DNA: TGCGCCAGCAGCCAAGACGGAGTGTTGGGTGAGCAGTTCTTC
CDR3: CASSQDGVLGEQFF

D: -
V: TRBV12-3/TRBV12-4
J: TRBJ2-2
size: -
DNA: TGTGCCAGCAGTCGCCCGGGCGGGGAGCTGTTTTTT
CDR3: CASSRPGGELFF

D: -
V: TRBV19
J: TRBJ1-1
size: -
DNA: TGTGCCAGTAGTACACAGGGTTACACTGAAGCTTTCTTT
CDR3: CASSTQGYTEAFF

D: -
V: TRBV3-1/TRBV3-2
J: TRBJ2-1
size: -
DNA: TGTGCCAGCAGCCAGGCTGGTGAGCAGTTCTTC
CDR3: CASSQAGEQFF

D: TRBD2
V: TRBV5-5
J: TRBJ2-5
size: once
DNA: TGTGCCAGCAGCTGGGAGGGGCTTAAAAAAGAGACCCAGTACTTC
CDR3: CASSWEGLKKETQYF

D: -
V: TRBV7-2
J: TRBJ2-5
size: -
DNA: TGTGCCAGCAGCTTAGAAGCCCCGGGCCAGGGCGGAGAGACCCAGTACTTC
CDR3: CASSLEAPGQGGETQYF

D: -
V: TRBV5-6
J: TRBJ1-1
size: once
DNA: TGTGCCAGCAGCCCCAGGGGTCGGATGGTGGTAGCTTTCTTT
CDR3: CASSPRGRMVVAFF

D: TRBD1
V: TRBV6-1
J: TRBJ2-5
size: -
DNA: TGTGCCAGCAGTGAACGGACAGGGAAAGAGACCCAGTACTTC
CDR3: CASSERTGKETQYF

D: -
V: TRBV7-2
J: TRBJ1-3
size: -
DNA: TGTGCCAGCGGGTTCCGACAGAAATCTGGAAACACCATATATTTT
CDR3: CASGFRQKSGNTIYF

D: TRBD1
V: TRBV6-5
J: TRBJ1-2
size: once
DNA: TGTGCCAGCACCACCCGGGGACAGGCCTATGGCTACACCTTC
CDR3: CASTTRGQAYGYTF

D: -
V: TRBV6-5
J: TRBJ2-7
size: -
DNA: TGTGCCAGCAGGAAGACTGCCTCCTACGAGCAGTACTTC
CDR3: CASRKTASYEQYF

D: TRBD1
V: TRBV2
J: TRBJ2-7
size: -
DNA: TGTGCCAGCAGTCAATCTCCAGGGGGATACGAGCAGTACTTC
CDR3: CASSQSPGGYEQYF

D: -
V: TRBV6-5
J: TRBJ1-2
size: -
DNA: TGTGCCAGCAGAAAACAGGGAGGGGAGTATGGCTACACCTTC
CDR3: CASRKQGGEYGYTF

D: TRBD1
V: TRBV6-5
J: TRBJ2-7
size: once
DNA: TGTGCCAGTTGGGACAGACCCTACGAGCAGTACTTC
CDR3: CASWDRPYEQYF

D: TRBD2
V: TRBV9
J: TRBJ2-7
size: -
DNA: TGTGCCAGCAGCGGCACCGGGACTAGCGGGAGCTACGAGCAGTACTTC
CDR3: CASSGTGTSGSYEQYF

D: TRBD2
V: TRBV10-3
J: TRBJ2-3
size: -
DNA: TGTGCCATCAGTGAGAATAGCGGGGCCACAGATACGCAGTATTTT
CDR3: CAISENSGATDTQYF

D: -
V: TRBV29-1
J: TRBJ2-3
size: -
DNA: TGCAGCGTTGCCCACACAGATACGCAGTATTTT
CDR3: CSVAHTDTQYF

D: -
V: TRBV5-6
J: TRBJ1-2
size: -
DNA: TGTGCCAGCAGCAAGCAGGGTCGTGGCGGCTACACCTTC
CDR3: CASSKQGRGGYTF

D: TRBD2
V: TRBV7-3
J: TRBJ2-5
size: -
DNA: TGTGCCAGCAGCCCCTCAGCGGGGCCCCGGGAGACCCAGTACTTC
CDR3: CASSPSAGPRETQYF

D: TRBD1
V: TRBV6-5
J: TRBJ1-1
size: -
DNA: TGTGCCAGCAGGGCAGGGGGCAACACTGAAGCTTTCTTT
CDR3: CASRAGGNTEAFF

D: -
V: TRBV25-1
J: TRBJ2-3
size: -
DNA: TGTGCCAGCACTCGAGGTACCACAGATACGCAGTATTTT
CDR3: CASTRGTTDTQYF

D: TRBD1
V: TRBV28
J: TRBJ2-5
size: -
DNA: TGTGCCAGCAGTAACGGACAGGGCTTGGAGACCCAGTACTTC
CDR3: CASSNGQGLETQYF

D: -
V: TRBV4-3
J: TRBJ2-3
size: -
DNA: TGCGCCAGCAGCCCAGGAGGGCAGAGCACAGATACGCAGTATTTT
CDR3: CASSPGGQSTDTQYF

D: -
V: TRBV30
J: TRBJ2-1
size: -
DNA: TGTGCCTGGAGTGTACGGTACCGGGTCAATGAGCAGTTCTTC
CDR3: CAWSVRYRVNEQFF

D: TRBD2
V: TRBV19
J: TRBJ2-6
size: -
DNA: TGTGCCAGTCGGGAGGGCTCTGGGGCCAACGTCCTGACTTTC
CDR3: CASREGSGANVLTF

D: TRBD1
V: TRBV19
J: TRBJ1-1
size: once
DNA: TGTGCCAGTCAACAGGGGGCTCGGTGGGACACTGAAGCTTTCTTT
CDR3: CASQQGARWDTEAFF

D: TRBD1
V: TRBV9
J: TRBJ1-6
size: few
DNA: TGTGCCAGCAGCCGCGCGCCCCAGGGGGATAATTCACCCCTCCACTTT
CDR3: CASSRAPQGDNSPLHF

D: TRBD1
V: TRBV19
J: TRBJ1-2
size: -
DNA: TGTGCCAGTAGGCTACGGGACAGCGGGTCTGGCTACACCTTC
CDR3: CASRLRDSGSGYTF

D: -
V: TRBV28
J: TRBJ1-2
size: -
DNA: TGTGCCAGCAGTTTATCAGAACTGAACCCTGTTGGCAGGGTATCGCGGGGCTACACCTTC
CDR3: CASSLSELNPVGRVSRGYTF